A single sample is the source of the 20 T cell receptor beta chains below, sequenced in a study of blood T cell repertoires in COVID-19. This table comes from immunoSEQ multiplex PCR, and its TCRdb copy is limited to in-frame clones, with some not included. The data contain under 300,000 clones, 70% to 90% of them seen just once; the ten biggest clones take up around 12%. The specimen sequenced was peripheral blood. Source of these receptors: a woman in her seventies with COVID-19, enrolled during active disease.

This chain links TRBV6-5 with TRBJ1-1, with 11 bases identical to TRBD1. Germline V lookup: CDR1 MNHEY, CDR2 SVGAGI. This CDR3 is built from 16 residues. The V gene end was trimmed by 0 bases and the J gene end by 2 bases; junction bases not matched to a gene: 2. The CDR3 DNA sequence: TGTGCCAGCAGTTACTCTCGGACAGGGGGCAACACTGAAGCTTTCTTT. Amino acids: CASSYSRTGGNTEAFF.

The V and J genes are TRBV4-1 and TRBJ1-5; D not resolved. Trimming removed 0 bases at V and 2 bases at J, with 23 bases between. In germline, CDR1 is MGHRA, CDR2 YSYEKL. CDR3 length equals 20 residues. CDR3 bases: TGCGCCAGCAGCCAAGAAGAGAGAAGTCCGTTGTTTTTGGGCAATCAGCCCCAGCATTTT. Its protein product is CASSQEERSPLFLGNQPQHF.

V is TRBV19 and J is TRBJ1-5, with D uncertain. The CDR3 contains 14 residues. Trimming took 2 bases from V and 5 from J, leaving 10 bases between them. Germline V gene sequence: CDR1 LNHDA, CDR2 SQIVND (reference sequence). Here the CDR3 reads CASSIQKEDQPQHF. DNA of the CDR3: TGTGCCAGTAGTATACAAAAGGAGGATCAGCCCCAGCATTTT.

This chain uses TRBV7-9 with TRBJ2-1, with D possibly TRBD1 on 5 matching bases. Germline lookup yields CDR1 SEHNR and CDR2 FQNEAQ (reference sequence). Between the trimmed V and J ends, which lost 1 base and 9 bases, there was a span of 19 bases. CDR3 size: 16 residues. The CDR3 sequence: CASSLGSAKGQGEQFF. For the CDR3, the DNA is TGTGCCAGCAGCTTAGGGAGTGCGAAGGGCCAGGGTGAGCAGTTCTTC.

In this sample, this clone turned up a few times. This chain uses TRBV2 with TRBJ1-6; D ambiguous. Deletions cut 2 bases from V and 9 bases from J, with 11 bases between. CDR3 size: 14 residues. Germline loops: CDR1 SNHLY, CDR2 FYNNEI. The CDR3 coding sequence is TGTGCCAGCAGTGAAATCGGACTAGGTTCACCCCTCCACTTT. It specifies CASSEIGLGSPLHF.

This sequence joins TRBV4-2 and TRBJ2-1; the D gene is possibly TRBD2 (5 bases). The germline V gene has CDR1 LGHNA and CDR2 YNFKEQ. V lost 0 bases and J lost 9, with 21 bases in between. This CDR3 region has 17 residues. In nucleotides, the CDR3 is TGTGCCAGCAGCCAAGATCTAGGGCTAGCCCTCTCCTTTGAGCAGTTCTTC. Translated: CASSQDLGLALSFEQFF.

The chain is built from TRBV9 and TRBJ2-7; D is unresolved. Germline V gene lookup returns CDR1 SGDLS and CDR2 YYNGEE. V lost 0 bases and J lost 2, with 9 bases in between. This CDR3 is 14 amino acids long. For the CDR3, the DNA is TGTGCCAGCAGCGTAGGAGTCAACCCCTACGAGCAGTACTTC. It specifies CASSVGVNPYEQYF.

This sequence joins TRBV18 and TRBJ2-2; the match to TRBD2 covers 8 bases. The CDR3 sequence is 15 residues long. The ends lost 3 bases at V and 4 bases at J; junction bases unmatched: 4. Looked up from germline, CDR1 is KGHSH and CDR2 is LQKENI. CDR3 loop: CASSPRGTSTGELFF. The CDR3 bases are TGTGCCAGCTCACCTCGAGGGACTAGCACCGGGGAGCTGTTTTTT.

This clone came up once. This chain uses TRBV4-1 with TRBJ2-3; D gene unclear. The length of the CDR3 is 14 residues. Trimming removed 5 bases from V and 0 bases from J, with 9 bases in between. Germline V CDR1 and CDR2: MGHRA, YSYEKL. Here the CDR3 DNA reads TGCGCCAGCAGCAGCGCGAGTAGCACAGATACGCAGTATTTT. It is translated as CASSSASSTDTQYF.

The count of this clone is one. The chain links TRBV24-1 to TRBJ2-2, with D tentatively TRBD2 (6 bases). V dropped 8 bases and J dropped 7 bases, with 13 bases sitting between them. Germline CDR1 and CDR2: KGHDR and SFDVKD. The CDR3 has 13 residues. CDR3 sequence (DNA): TGTGCCACCACCCCGGAGGGGCACGGGGAGCTGTTTTTT. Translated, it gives CATTPEGHGELFF.

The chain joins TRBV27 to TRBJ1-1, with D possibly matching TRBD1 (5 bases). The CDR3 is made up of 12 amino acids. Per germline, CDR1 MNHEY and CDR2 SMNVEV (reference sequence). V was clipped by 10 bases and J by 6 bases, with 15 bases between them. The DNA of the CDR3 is TGTGCCACCAAGTGGACACCGTCTGAAGCTTTCTTT. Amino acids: CATKWTPSEAFF.

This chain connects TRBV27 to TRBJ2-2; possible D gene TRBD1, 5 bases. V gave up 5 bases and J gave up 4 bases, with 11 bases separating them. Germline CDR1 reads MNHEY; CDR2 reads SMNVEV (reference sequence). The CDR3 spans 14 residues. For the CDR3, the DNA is TGTGCCAGCAGTCTTACAGGATTCACCGGGGAGCTGTTTTTT. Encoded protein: CASSLTGFTGELFF.

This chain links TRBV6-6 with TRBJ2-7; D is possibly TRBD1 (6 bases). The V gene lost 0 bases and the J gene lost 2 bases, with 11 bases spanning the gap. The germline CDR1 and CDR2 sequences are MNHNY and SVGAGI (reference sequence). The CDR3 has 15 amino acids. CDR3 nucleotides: TGTGCCAGCAGTTACTCCCGGGACAACACCTACGAGCAGTACTTC. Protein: CASSYSRDNTYEQYF.

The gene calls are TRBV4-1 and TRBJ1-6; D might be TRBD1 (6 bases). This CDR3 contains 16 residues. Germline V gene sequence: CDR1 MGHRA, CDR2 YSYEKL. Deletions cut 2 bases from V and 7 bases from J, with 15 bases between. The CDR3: CASSQPQGGENSPLHF. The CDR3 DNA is TGCGCCAGCAGCCAACCACAGGGAGGGGAGAATTCACCCCTCCACTTT.

CDR3 loop: CASSLGLEYNEQFF. CDR3 coding DNA: TGTGCCAGCAGCTTAGGGCTAGAATACAATGAGCAGTTCTTC. V usage is TRBV7-2 and J usage is TRBJ2-1, with D hard to call. CDR3 length: 14 residues. Per the germline V gene, CDR1 is SGHTA and CDR2 is FQGNSA. V was trimmed by 1 base and J by 4 bases, leaving 8 bases between them.

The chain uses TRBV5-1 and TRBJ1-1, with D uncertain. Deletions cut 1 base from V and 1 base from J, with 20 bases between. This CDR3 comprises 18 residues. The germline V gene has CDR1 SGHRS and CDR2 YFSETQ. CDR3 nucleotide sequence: TGCGCCAGCAGCTTGCAACCCTACGGTTTGGGCCCGAACACTGAAGCTTTCTTT. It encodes CASSLQPYGLGPNTEAFF.

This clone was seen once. Here the CDR3 reads CASSLAGADTQYF. The CDR3 coding sequence is TGTGCCAGCAGTCTGGCGGGGGCAGATACGCAGTATTTT. The chain is built from TRBV28 and TRBJ2-3, with 7 positions matching TRBD2. The CDR3 runs to 13 residues. Germline CDR1 and CDR2: MDHEN and SYDVKM. The V gene end was trimmed by 5 bases and the J gene end by 4 bases; junction bases not matched to a gene: 3.

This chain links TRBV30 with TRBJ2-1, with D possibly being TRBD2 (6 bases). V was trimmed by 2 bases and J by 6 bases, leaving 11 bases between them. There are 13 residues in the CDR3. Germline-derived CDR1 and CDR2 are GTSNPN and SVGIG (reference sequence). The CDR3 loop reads CAWSLVGGNEQFF. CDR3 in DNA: TGTGCCTGGAGTCTAGTCGGGGGCAATGAGCAGTTCTTC.

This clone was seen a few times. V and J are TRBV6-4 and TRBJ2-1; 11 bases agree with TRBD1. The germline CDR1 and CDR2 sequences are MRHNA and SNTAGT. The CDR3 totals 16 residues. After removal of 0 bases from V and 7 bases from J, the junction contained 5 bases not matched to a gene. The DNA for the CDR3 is TGTGCCAGCAGTGACTCTGGTGGGACAGGGGGAAATGAGCAGTTCTTC. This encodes CASSDSGGTGGNEQFF.

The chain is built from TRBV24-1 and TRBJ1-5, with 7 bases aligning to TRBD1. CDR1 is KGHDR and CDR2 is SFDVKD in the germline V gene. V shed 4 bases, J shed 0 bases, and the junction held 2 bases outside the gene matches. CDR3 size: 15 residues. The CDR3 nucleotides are TGTGCCACCAGTGAGACAGGGAATAGCAATCAGCCCCAGCATTTT. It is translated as CATSETGNSNQPQHF.